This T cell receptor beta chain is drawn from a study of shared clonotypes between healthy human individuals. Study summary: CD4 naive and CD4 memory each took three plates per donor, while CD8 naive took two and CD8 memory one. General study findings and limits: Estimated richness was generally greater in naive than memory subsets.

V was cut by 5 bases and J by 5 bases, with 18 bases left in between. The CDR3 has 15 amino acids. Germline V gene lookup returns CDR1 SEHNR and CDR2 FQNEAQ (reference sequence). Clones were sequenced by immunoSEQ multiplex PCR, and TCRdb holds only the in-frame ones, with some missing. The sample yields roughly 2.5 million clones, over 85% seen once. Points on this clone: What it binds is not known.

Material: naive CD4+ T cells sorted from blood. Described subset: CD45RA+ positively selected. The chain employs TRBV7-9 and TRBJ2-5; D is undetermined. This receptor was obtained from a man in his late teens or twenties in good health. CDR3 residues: CASSPTARNGETQYF. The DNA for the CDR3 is TGTGCCAGCAGCCCTACGGCGAGGAACGGCGAGACCCAGTACTTC.